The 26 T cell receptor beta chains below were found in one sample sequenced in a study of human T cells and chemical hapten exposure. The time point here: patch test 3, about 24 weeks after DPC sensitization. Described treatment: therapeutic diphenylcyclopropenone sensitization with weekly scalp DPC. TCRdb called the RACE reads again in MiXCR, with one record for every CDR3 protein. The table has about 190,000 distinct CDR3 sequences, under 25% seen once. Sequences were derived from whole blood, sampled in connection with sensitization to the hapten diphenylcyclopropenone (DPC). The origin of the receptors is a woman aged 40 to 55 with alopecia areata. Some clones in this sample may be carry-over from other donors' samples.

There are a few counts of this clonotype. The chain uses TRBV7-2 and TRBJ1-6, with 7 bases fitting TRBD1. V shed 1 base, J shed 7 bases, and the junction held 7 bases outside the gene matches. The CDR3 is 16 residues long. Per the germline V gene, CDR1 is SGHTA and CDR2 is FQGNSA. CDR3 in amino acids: CASSLGGRGLNSPLHF. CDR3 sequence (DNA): TGTGCCAGCAGCTTAGGAGGGAGGGGGCTAAATTCACCCCTCCACTTT.

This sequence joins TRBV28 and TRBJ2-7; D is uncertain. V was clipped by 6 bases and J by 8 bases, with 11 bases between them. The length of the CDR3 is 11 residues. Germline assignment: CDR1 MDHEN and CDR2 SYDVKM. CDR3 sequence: CASSQSGKQYF. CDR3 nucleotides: TGTGCCAGCAGCCAATCAGGAAAGCAGTACTTC.

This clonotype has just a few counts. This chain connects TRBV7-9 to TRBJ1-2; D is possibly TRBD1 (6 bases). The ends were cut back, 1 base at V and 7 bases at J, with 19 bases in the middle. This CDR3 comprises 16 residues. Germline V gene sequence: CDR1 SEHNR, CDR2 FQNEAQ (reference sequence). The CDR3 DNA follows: TGTGCCAGCAGCTTAGTAACCCGAGTGCCGGGGGCTGGCTACACCTTC. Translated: CASSLVTRVPGAGYTF.

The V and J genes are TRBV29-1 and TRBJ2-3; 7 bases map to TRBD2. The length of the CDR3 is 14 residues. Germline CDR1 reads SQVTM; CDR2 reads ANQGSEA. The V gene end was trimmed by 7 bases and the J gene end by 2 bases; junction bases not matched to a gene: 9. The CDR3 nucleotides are TGCAGCGGACGGTGGGAGGGCCTCACAGATACGCAGTATTTT. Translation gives CSGRWEGLTDTQYF.

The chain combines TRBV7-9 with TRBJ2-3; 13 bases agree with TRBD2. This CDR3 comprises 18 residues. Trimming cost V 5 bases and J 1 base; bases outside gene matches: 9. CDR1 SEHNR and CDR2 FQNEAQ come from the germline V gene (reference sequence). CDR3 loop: CASSRTSGSRIGTDTQYF. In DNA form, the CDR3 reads TGTGCCAGCAGCCGGACTAGCGGGAGCCGTATCGGCACAGATACGCAGTATTTT.

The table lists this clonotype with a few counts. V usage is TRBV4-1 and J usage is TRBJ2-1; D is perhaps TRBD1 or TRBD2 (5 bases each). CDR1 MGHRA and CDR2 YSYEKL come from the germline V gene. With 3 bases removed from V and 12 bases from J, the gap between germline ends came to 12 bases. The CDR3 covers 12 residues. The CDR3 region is CASSQGVEGQFF. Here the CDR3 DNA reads TGCGCCAGCAGCCAGGGGGTCGAGGGGCAGTTCTTC.

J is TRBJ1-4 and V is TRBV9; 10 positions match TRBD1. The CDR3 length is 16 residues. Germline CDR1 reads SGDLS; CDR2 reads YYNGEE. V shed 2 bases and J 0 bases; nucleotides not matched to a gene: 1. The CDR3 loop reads CASSVGTGATNEKLFF. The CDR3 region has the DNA TGTGCCAGCAGCGTTGGGACAGGGGCAACTAATGAAAAACTGTTTTTT.

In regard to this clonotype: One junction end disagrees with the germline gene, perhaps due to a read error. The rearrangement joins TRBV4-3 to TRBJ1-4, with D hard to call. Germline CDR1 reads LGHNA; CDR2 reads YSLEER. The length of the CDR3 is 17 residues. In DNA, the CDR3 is TGCGCCAGCAGCCAAGAAGTTCTGGGAAGGGAGGATGAAATACTGTTTTTT. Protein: CASSQEVLGREDEILFF.

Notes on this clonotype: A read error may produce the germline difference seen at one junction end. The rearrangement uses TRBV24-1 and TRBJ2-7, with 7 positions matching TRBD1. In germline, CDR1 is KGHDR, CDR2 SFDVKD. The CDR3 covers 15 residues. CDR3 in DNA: TGTGCCACCAGTGATTTTACAGGGGCCACCTACGGGCAGTACTTC. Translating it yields CATSDFTGATYGQYF.

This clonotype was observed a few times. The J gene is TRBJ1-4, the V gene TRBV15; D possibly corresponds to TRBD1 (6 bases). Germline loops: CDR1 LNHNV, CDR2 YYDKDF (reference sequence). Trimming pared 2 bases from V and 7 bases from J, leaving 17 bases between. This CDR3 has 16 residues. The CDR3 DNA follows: TGTGCCACCAGCAGAACCAAGGGGGACTGGGGTGAAAAACTGTTTTTT. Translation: CATSRTKGDWGEKLFF. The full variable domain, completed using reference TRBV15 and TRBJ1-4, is DAMVIQNPRYQVTQFGKPVTLSCSQTLNHNVMYWYQQKSSQAPKLLFHYYDKDFNNEADTPDNFQSRRPNTSFCFLDIRSPGLGDTAMYLCATSRTKGDWGEKLFFGSGTQLSVL.

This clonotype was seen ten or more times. This chain's CDR3 is CSARAGDTQYF. CDR3 nucleotides: TGCAGTGCTAGGGCGGGGGATACGCAGTATTTT. The chain recombines TRBV20-1 with TRBJ2-3, with D tentatively TRBD2 (6 bases). Germline V gives CDR1 DFQATT, CDR2 SNEGSKA (reference sequence). The CDR3 runs to 11 residues. V was trimmed by 3 bases and J by 6 bases, leaving 7 bases between them.

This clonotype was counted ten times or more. CDR3 sequence reads: CASSYLRNEQFF. CDR3 coding DNA: TGTGCCAGCAGTTATCTTCGAAATGAGCAGTTCTTC. The rearrangement uses TRBV6-2 or TRBV6-3 and TRBJ2-1, with unresolved D. V lost 3 bases and J 7 bases, leaving 7 bases between the germline ends. CDR3 size: 12 residues. Germline CDR1 reads MNHEY; CDR2 reads SVGEGT.

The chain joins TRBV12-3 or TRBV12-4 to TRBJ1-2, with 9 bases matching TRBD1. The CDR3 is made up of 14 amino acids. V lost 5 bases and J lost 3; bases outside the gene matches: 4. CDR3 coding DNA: TGTGCCAGCAGTAGACAGGGGGAGTACTATGGCTACACCTTC. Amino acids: CASSRQGEYYGYTF.

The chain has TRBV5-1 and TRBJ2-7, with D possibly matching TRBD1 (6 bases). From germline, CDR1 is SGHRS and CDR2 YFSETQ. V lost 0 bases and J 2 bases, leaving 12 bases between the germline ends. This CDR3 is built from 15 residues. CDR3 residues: CASSLATDSPYEQYF. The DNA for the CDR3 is TGCGCCAGCAGCTTGGCTACGGACAGCCCCTACGAGCAGTACTTC.

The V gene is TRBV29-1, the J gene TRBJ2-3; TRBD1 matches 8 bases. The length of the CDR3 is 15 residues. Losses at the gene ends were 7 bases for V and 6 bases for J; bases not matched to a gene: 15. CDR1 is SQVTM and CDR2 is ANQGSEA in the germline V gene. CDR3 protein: CSASPDRAFGDTQYF. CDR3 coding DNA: TGCAGCGCTTCACCGGACAGGGCTTTTGGGGATACGCAGTATTTT.

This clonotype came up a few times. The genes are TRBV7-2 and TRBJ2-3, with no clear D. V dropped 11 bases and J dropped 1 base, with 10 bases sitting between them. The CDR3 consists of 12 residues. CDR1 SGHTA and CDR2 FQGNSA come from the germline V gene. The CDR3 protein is CAVEEGTDTQYF. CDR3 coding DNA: TGTGCCGTAGAGGAAGGCACAGATACGCAGTATTTT.

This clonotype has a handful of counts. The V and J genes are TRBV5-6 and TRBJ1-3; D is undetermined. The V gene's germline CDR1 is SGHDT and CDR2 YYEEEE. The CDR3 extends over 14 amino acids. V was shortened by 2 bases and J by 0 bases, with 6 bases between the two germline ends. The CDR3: CASSFFSSGNTIYF. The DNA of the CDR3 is TGTGCCAGCAGCTTCTTCAGCTCTGGAAACACCATATATTTT. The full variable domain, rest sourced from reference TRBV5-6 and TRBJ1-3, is DAGVTQSPTHLIKTRGQQVTLRCSPKSGHDTVSWYQQALGQGPQFIFQYYEEEERQRGNFPDRFSGHQFPNYSSELNVNALLLGDSALYLCASSFFSSGNTIYFGEGSWLTVV.

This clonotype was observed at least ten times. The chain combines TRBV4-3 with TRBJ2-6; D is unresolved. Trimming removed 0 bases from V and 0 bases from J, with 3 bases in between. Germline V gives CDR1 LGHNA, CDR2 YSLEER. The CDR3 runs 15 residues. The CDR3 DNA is TGCGCCAGCAGCCAAGACAACTCTGGGGCCAACGTCCTGACTTTC. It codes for CASSQDNSGANVLTF.

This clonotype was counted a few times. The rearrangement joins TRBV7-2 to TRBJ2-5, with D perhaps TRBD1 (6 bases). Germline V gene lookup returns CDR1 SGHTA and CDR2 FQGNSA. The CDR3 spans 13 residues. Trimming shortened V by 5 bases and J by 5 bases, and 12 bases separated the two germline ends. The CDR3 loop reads CASSINRVETQYF. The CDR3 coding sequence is TGTGCCAGCAGCATCAACAGGGTTGAGACCCAGTACTTC.

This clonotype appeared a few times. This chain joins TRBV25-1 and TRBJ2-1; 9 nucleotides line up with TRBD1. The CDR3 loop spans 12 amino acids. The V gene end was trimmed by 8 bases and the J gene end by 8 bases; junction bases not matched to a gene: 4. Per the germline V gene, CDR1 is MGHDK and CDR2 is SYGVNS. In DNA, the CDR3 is TGTGCCAGCGGGACAGGGAGCCATGAGCAGTTCTTC. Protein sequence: CASGTGSHEQFF.

CDR3 DNA sequence: TGTGCCAGCAGTTTGGTCGCTGCCGGGGAGCTGTTTTTT. As protein: CASSLVAAGELFF. J is TRBJ2-2 and V is TRBV12-3 or TRBV12-4, with no clear D. This CDR3 comprises 13 residues. V was shortened by 3 bases and J by 6 bases, with 8 bases between the two germline ends.

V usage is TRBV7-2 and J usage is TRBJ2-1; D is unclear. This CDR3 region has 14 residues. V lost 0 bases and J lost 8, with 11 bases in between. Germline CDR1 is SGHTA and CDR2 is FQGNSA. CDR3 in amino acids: CASSLALGSDEQFF. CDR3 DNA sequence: TGTGCCAGCAGCTTAGCGTTGGGGTCGGATGAGCAGTTCTTC. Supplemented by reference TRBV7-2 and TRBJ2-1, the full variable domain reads GAGVSQSPSNKVTEKGKDVELRCDPISGHTALYWYRQSLGQGLEFLIYFQGNSAPDKSGLPSDRFSAERTGGSVSTLTIQRTQQEDSAVYLCASSLALGSDEQFFGPGTRLTVL.

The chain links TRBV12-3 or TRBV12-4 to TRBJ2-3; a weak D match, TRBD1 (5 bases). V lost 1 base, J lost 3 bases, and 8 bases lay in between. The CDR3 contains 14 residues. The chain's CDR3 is CASSLDGATDTQYF. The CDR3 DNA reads TGTGCCAGCAGTTTAGATGGGGCTACAGATACGCAGTATTTT.

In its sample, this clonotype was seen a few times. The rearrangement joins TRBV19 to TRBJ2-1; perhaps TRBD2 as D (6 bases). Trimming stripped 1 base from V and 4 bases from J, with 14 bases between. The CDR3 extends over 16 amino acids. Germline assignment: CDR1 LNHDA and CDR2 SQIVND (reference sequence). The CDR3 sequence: CASSIVGLARYNEQFF. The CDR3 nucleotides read TGTGCCAGTAGTATAGTGGGCCTAGCGAGGTACAATGAGCAGTTCTTC.

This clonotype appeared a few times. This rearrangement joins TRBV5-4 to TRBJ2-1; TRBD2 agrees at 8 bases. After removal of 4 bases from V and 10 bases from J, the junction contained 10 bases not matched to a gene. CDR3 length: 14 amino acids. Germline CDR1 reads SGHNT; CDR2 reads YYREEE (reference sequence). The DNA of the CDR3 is TGTGCCAGCAGCCAAATATCGGGAGGGCGGGAGCAGTTCTTC. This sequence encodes CASSQISGGREQFF.

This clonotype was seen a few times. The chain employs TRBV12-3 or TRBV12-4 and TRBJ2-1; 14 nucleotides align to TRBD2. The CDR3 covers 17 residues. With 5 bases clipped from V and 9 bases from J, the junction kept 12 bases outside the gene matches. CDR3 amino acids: CASSQGTSGRPSGEQFF. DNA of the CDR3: TGTGCCAGCAGTCAAGGGACTAGCGGGAGACCGAGCGGTGAGCAGTTCTTC.